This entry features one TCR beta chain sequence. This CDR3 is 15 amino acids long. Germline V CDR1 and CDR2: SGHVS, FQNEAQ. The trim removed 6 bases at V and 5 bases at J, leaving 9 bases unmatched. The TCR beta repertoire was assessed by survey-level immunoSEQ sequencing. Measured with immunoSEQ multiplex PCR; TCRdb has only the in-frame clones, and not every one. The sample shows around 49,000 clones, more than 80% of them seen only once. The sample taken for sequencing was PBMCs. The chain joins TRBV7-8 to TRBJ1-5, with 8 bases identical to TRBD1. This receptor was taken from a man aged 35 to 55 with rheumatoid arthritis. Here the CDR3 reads CASSLIQGGHQPQHF. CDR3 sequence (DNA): TGTGCCAGCAGTTTGATACAGGGGGGCCATCAGCCCCAGCATTTT.